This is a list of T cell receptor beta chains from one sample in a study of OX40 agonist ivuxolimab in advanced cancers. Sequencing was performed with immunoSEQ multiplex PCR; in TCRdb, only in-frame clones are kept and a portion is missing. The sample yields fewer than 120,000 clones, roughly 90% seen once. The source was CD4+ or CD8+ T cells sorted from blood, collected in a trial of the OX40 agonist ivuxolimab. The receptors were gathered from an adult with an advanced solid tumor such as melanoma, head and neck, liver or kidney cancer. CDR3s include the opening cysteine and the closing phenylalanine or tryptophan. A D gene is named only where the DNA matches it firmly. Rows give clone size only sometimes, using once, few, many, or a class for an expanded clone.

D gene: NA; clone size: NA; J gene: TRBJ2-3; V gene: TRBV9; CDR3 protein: CASSVDSWTDTQYF; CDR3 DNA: TGTGCCAGCAGCGTGGACTCATGGACAGATACGCAGTATTTT
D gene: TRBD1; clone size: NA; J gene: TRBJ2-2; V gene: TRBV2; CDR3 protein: CASSDRRQGAIGELFF; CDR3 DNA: TGTGCCAGCAGTGATAGGCGGCAGGGGGCGATCGGGGAGCTGTTTTTT
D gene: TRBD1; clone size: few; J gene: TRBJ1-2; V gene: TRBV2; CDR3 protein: CAILDRDNYGYTF; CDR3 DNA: TGTGCCATATTGGACAGGGATAACTATGGCTACACCTTC
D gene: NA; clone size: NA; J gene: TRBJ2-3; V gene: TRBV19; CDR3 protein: CASSIGPEDTQYF; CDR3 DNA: TGTGCCAGTAGTATCGGGCCCGAGGATACGCAGTATTTT
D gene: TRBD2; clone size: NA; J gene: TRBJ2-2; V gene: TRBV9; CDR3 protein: CASSVELAISTGELFF; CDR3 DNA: TGTGCCAGCAGCGTCGAACTAGCGATAAGCACCGGGGAGCTGTTTTTT
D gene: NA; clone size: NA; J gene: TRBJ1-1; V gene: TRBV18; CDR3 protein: CASSPSGYTEAFF; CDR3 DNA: TGTGCCAGCTCACCAAGCGGGTACACTGAAGCTTTCTTT
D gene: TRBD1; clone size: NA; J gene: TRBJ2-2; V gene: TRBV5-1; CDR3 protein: CASSLVGQDAGELFF; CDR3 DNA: TGCGCCAGCAGCTTGGTTGGACAGGATGCCGGGGAGCTGTTTTTT
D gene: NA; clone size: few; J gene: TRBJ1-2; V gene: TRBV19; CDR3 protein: CASSQTGPMGYTF; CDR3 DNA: TGTGCCAGTAGCCAGACAGGCCCCATGGGCTACACCTTC
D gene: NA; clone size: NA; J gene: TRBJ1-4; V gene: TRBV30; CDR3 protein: CAWSVNEKLFF; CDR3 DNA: TGTGCCTGGAGTGTAAACGAAAAACTGTTTTTT
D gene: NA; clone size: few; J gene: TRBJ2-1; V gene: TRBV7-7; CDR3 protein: CASSPDAFGNEQFF; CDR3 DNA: TGTGCTAGCAGCCCAGACGCCTTTGGGAATGAGCAGTTCTTC
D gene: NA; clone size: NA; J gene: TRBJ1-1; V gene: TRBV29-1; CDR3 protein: CSVYFMNTEAFF; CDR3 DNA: TGCAGCGTTTACTTCATGAACACTGAAGCTTTCTTT
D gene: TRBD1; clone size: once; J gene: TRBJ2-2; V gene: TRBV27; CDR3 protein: CASSWTGNTGELFF; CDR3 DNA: TGTGCCAGCAGCTGGACAGGAAACACCGGGGAGCTGTTTTTT
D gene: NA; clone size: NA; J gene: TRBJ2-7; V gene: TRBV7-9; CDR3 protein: CASGRQGGGQYF; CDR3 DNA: TGTGCCAGCGGCCGACAGGGCGGGGGGCAGTACTTC
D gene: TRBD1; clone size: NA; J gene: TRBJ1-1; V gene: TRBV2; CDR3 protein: CASSGDRGGTEAFF; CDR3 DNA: TGTGCCAGCAGTGGAGACAGGGGGGGCACTGAAGCTTTCTTT
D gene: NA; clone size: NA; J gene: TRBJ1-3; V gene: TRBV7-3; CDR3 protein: CASSPGGNTIYF; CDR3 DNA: TGTGCCAGCAGCCCCGGAGGAAACACCATATATTTT